The 23 T cell receptor beta chains below all came from one sample that was sequenced in a study of T cell changes during pregnancy in multiple sclerosis. This table comes from immunoSEQ multiplex PCR, and its TCRdb copy is limited to in-frame clones, with some not included. This sample has 35,000 to 45,000 clones, with 85% to 95% found just once. The sample consisted of CD8+ T cells from peripheral blood mononuclear cells, taken in the third trimester of pregnancy. The receptor source for this set is a female donor with multiple sclerosis, enrolled in a pregnancy study.

The V call is TRBV27, the J call TRBJ1-2, with 8 bases lining up with TRBD1. V gave up 7 bases and J gave up 0 bases; unmatched junction bases: 10. Germline CDR1 and CDR2: MNHEY and SMNVEV (reference sequence). The CDR3 has 16 amino acids. CDR3 bases: TGTGCCAGCACCCCGTCAGGGGGCGAAGCTAACTATGGCTACACCTTC. This sequence encodes CASTPSGGEANYGYTF.

The chain combines TRBV6-1 with TRBJ1-2; 8 bases are a match to TRBD1. The germline CDR1 and CDR2 sequences are MNHNS and SASEGT. The J segment lost 3 bases and the V segment lost 0 bases, leaving 9 bases of the junction unmatched. CDR3 length equals 17 residues. The CDR3 coding sequence is TGTGCCAGCAGTGAAGCTGACAGGGGATGGAAGTACTATGGCTACACCTTC. As protein: CASSEADRGWKYYGYTF.

The V and J genes are TRBV11-2 and TRBJ2-7, with 9 positions matching TRBD2. CDR3 size: 15 residues. Germline CDR1 SGHAT, CDR2 FQNNGV. V lost 5 bases, J lost 0 bases, and 5 bases stayed unmatched. CDR3 sequence reads: CASSRFSGGSYEQYF. CDR3 DNA sequence: TGTGCCAGCAGCCGATTTAGCGGGGGCTCCTACGAGCAGTACTTC.

The V call is TRBV27, the J call TRBJ1-1; maybe TRBD1 (6 bases). The CDR3 is made up of 15 amino acids. CDR1 and CDR2 (germline): MNHEY, SMNVEV (reference sequence). V lost 5 bases and J lost 3, with 16 bases in between. The CDR3 loop reads CASSPWGGLDTEAFF. CDR3 sequence (DNA): TGTGCCAGCAGTCCCTGGGGGGGCCTCGACACTGAAGCTTTCTTT.

This chain connects TRBV21-1 to TRBJ1-3; the DNA was not used to check the table's D call, TRBD1. TRBV21-1 is deemed a pseudogene. The CDR3 sequence is 18 residues long. The CDR3 protein is CASSNKKKGDREGNTIYF. The CDR3 DNA reads as TGTGCCAGCAGCAATAAAAAAAAGGGAGACAGGGAGGGAAACACCATATATTTT.

The rearrangement links TRBV27 to TRBJ1-2, with 10 bases matching TRBD1. The CDR3 consists of 17 residues. V lost 2 bases to trimming and J lost 5 bases; unmatched junction nucleotides: 11. CDR1 and CDR2 (germline): MNHEY, SMNVEV (reference sequence). The chain's CDR3 is CASSLAMTGGGFYGYTF. The CDR3 coding sequence is TGTGCCAGCAGTTTAGCGATGACAGGGGGCGGCTTTTATGGCTACACCTTC.

The chain links TRBV2 to TRBJ1-6, with TRBD1 as a possible D gene (5 bases). The length of the CDR3 is 18 residues. V lost 3 bases and J 0 bases, leaving 15 bases between the germline ends. Germline CDR1 and CDR2: SNHLY and FYNNEI. CDR3 sequence: CASSEPRGGSSYNSPLHF. CDR3 sequence (DNA): TGTGCCAGCAGTGAGCCTCGGGGGGGGAGCTCCTATAATTCACCCCTCCACTTT.

This clone has more than one count but fewer than ten. This chain connects TRBV6-6 to TRBJ1-1; TRBD1 matches at 8 bases. This CDR3 has 16 residues. Germline assignment: CDR1 MNHNY and CDR2 SVGAGI (reference sequence). V gave up 4 bases and J gave up 4 bases; unmatched junction bases: 11. The CDR3 reads CASSLDREVGATEAFF. DNA of the CDR3: TGTGCCAGCAGTTTGGACAGGGAAGTTGGGGCCACTGAAGCTTTCTTT.

The genes are TRBV7-8 and TRBJ1-5; D possibly corresponds to TRBD1 (6 bases). Per germline, CDR1 SGHVS and CDR2 FQNEAQ. This CDR3 contains 14 residues. V was trimmed by 5 bases and J by 4 bases, leaving 12 bases between them. CDR3 coding DNA: TGTGCCAGCAGCCCGCTAGGGGGTAATCAGCCCCAGCATTTT. The encoded protein is CASSPLGGNQPQHF.

The genes are TRBV2 and TRBJ1-4, with TRBD1 as a possible D gene (5 bases). V lost 4 bases and J 3 bases, leaving 15 bases between the germline ends. This CDR3 comprises 16 residues. Per germline, CDR1 SNHLY and CDR2 FYNNEI. The CDR3 bases are TGTGCCAGCAGTGGCCCCAGGGAGGGAGCTAATGAAAAACTGTTTTTT. It translates to CASSGPREGANEKLFF.

J is TRBJ1-4 and V is TRBV2; D gene unclear. V dropped 7 bases and J dropped 4 bases, with 10 bases sitting between them. The CDR3 length is 13 residues. CDR1 and CDR2 from the germline V gene are SNHLY and FYNNEI. DNA for the CDR3: TGTGCCAGCATGGGCAGGTATAATGAAAAACTGTTTTTT. Amino acid sequence: CASMGRYNEKLFF.

This clone is medium-sized within its sample. The V call is TRBV10-3, the J call TRBJ2-1; 12 bases match TRBD1. V lost 4 bases, J lost 4 bases, and 2 bases stayed unmatched. CDR3 length equals 15 residues. Germline lookup yields CDR1 ENHRY and CDR2 SYGVKD. CDR3: CAISAGQGAYNEQFF. The CDR3 region has the DNA TGTGCCATCAGTGCGGGACAGGGGGCATACAATGAGCAGTTCTTC.

The genes are TRBV19 and TRBJ1-2; 7 bases line up with TRBD1. The junction had 3 bases not matched to a gene; V was cut back by 1 base and J by 4 bases. The CDR3 has 14 amino acids. Germline CDR1 and CDR2: LNHDA and SQIVND (reference sequence). The CDR3 reads CASSIGGGLYGYTF. CDR3 coding DNA: TGTGCCAGTAGTATAGGAGGGGGCCTCTATGGCTACACCTTC.

The V gene is TRBV6-5, the J gene TRBJ1-1; 8 nucleotides line up with TRBD1. The V and J ends lost 7 bases and 1 base, in that order; junction bases with no gene match: 5. The CDR3 totals 14 residues. The germline gives CDR1 MNHEY, CDR2 SVGAGI. The CDR3 protein is CASTDTGGNTEAFF. CDR3 DNA sequence: TGTGCCAGCACCGACACAGGGGGGAACACTGAAGCTTTCTTT.

This clone was observed once. The chain employs TRBV10-2 and TRBJ2-7; 9 nucleotides agree with TRBD1. Germline V gene lookup returns CDR1 WSHSY and CDR2 SAAADI. The CDR3 runs to 15 residues. V was clipped by 6 bases and J by 4 bases; unmatched bases: 10. CDR3 sequence: CASSTYTDRGYEQYF. The CDR3 coding sequence is TGCGCCAGCAGCACCTACACGGACAGGGGTTACGAGCAGTACTTC.

This sequence joins TRBV9 and TRBJ1-1, with D possibly matching TRBD1 (6 bases). Trimming removed 1 base at V and 8 bases at J, with 18 bases between. Germline V gene data show CDR1 as SGDLS and CDR2 as YYNGEE. The CDR3 has 15 amino acids. DNA of the CDR3: TGTGCCAGCAGCGTAAGTGCGGGGGCCCTAGAGGAAGCTTTCTTT. Amino acid sequence: CASSVSAGALEEAFF.

This chain joins TRBV5-6 and TRBJ2-7, with D possibly TRBD2 on 5 matching bases. CDR1 is SGHDT and CDR2 is YYEEEE in the germline V gene. V dropped 2 bases and J dropped 1 base, with 13 bases sitting between them. The CDR3 is 15 residues long. CDR3 DNA sequence: TGTGCCAGCAGCTTTTTGGGAGAGTCTTCCTACGAGCAGTACTTC. Translating gives CASSFLGESSYEQYF.

The J gene is TRBJ2-1, the V gene TRBV4-1; the match to TRBD2 covers 9 bases. The trim removed 0 bases at V and 4 bases at J, leaving 13 bases unmatched. This CDR3 contains 19 residues. Germline CDR1 and CDR2: MGHRA and YSYEKL. This chain's CDR3 is CASSQDTDGLAGRYNEQFF. DNA for the CDR3: TGCGCCAGCAGCCAAGATACCGACGGGCTAGCGGGGAGATACAATGAGCAGTTCTTC.

The sample holds one count of this clone. The CDR3 nucleotides are TGTGCCAGCAGAGCCGGGACAGAAAGCTCCTACGAGCAGTACTTC. Amino acids: CASRAGTESSYEQYF. This chain joins TRBV2 and TRBJ2-7, with 7 bases fitting TRBD1. Germline CDR1 reads SNHLY; CDR2 reads FYNNEI. The CDR3 is 15 amino acids. The V segment lost 6 bases and the J segment 0 bases; nucleotides outside the gene matches: 8.

The chain is built from TRBV5-8 and TRBJ1-2, with 7 bases identical to TRBD1. Germline V gene lookup returns CDR1 SGHTS and CDR2 YDEGEE. CDR3 size: 13 residues. Trimming at V came to 1 base and at J to 7 bases, leaving 4 bases not matched to a gene. The chain's CDR3 is CASSLRGQGGYTF. Here the CDR3 DNA reads TGTGCCAGCAGCTTGAGGGGGCAGGGTGGCTACACCTTC.

V and J are TRBV6-5 and TRBJ1-4; D call uncertain. Germline lookup yields CDR1 MNHEY and CDR2 SVGAGI. The CDR3 runs 14 residues. V gave up 0 bases and J gave up 7 bases, with 9 bases separating them. The CDR3 region is CASSYSPGGEKLFF. CDR3 coding DNA: TGTGCCAGCAGTTACTCCCCGGGAGGTGAAAAACTGTTTTTT.

This clone was seen a few times. The chain carries TRBV10-2 and TRBJ2-7; 15 nucleotides agree with TRBD2. The germline CDR1 and CDR2 sequences are WSHSY and SAAADI. The CDR3 length is 16 residues. The J segment lost 2 bases and the V segment lost 6 bases, leaving 5 bases of the junction unmatched. As DNA, the CDR3 is TGCGCCAGCAGAGGGACTAGCGGGGGGTCCACCTACGAGCAGTACTTC. Its translation: CASRGTSGGSTYEQYF.

The chain carries TRBV7-8 and TRBJ2-7; 7 bases align to TRBD2. The V segment lost 3 bases and the J segment 1 base; nucleotides outside the gene matches: 9. This CDR3 comprises 16 residues. The germline gives CDR1 SGHVS, CDR2 FQNEAQ. CDR3 sequence: CASSFGSQRGSYEQYF. As DNA, the CDR3 is TGTGCCAGCAGCTTTGGGTCGCAGCGGGGTTCCTACGAGCAGTACTTC.